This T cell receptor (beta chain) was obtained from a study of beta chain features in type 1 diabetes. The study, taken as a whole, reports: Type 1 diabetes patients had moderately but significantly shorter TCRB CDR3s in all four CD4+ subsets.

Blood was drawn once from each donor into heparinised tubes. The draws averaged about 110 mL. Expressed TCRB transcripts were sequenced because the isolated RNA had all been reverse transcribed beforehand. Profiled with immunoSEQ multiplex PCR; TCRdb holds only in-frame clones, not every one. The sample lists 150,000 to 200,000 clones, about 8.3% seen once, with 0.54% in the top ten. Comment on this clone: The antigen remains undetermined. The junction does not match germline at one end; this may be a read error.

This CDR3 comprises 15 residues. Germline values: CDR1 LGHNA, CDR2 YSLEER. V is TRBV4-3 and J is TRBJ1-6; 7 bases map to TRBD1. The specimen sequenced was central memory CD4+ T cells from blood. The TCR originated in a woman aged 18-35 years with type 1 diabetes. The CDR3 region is CASSKDREHYSPLHF. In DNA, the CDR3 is TGCGCCAGCAGCAAAGACAGGGAACATTATTCACCCCTCCACTTT.